The rows below give T cell receptor beta chains drawn from one sample of a study of blood T cells in healthy people across ages. TCRdb itself ran the 5' RACE reads through MiXCR, one entry per CDR3 protein. The table shows hundreds of thousands of distinct CDR3 sequences, with 55% to 75% occurring only once. The sequencing sample was made of blood. The receptors originated from a man aged 25 to 40 in good health. The CDR3 runs from the conserved cysteine through the conserved F or W. D genes are given only for firm matches.

j_call cdr3_length v_call d_call cdr3_nt cdr3_aa
TRBJ2-7 13 TRBV3-1 . TGTGCCAGCAGCCAAAAACTTGGGGTCGAGCAGTACTTC CASSQKLGVEQYF
TRBJ2-3 14 TRBV5-1 . TGCGCCAGCAGCCCCCCAGCGGCCACAGATACGCAGTATTTT CASSPPAATDTQYF
TRBJ2-1 15 TRBV28 TRBD1 TGTGCCAGCCAGGGCCCGGGACAGGGTCTTCAAGCTCAGTTCTTC CASQGPGQGLQAQFF
TRBJ2-1 15 TRBV27 TRBD2 TGTGCCAACCGATTTCTAGCGGGGGGCCCAAATGAGCGGTTCTTC CANRFLAGGPNERFF
TRBJ2-7 12 TRBV28 . TGTGCCAGCAGTCCGGGGAGACAAGCCCAGTACTTC CASSPGRQAQYF
TRBJ2-3 13 TRBV10-3 . TGTGCCATCAGTGGAAAAAGCACAGATACGCAGTATTTT CAISGKSTDTQYF
TRBJ2-7 11 TRBV30 . TGTGCCTGGAGTGTAATAAGGGGAATGTACTTC CAWSVIRGMYF
TRBJ2-2 16 TRBV5-1 TRBD1 TGCGCCAGCAGCAACCCGGACAGGGAAGTAACCGGGGAGCTGTTTTTT CASSNPDREVTGELFF
TRBJ2-3 17 TRBV6-2/TRBV6-3 . TGTGCCAGCAGTTTCACAGCGGCGGGTCGGACCACAGATACGCAGTATTTT CASSFTAAGRTTDTQYF
TRBJ2-5 14 TRBV7-2 . TGTGCCAGCAGCTCCCGGAGGGGGGAGGAGACCCAGTACTTC CASSSRRGEETQYF